This TCR beta chain was recovered during a study of CD8 T cells in Susac syndrome. Negative isolation was applied to CD8+ and CD4+ T cells, and FACS enrichment was applied to TEMRA cells. The ends were cut back, 7 bases at V and 2 bases at J, with 10 bases in the middle. The V gene's germline CDR1 is ENHRY and CDR2 SYGVKD. CDR3 length: 13 amino acids. An input of about 0.5 to 1 ug of RNA was subjected to reverse transcription using random hexamers. TCRdb recomputed calls from the immunoSEQ multiplex PCR reads with MiXCR, one row per CDR3 protein. The sample includes 150,000 to 200,000 distinct CDR3 sequences, 90% to 95% of them seen just once.

This sequence was found in a human donor in good health. The chain links TRBV10-3 to TRBJ2-3; no reliable D call. The material sequenced was CD4+ T cells from PBMCs. CDR3 sequence: CAINSADTDTQYF. The CDR3 DNA reads TGTGCCATCAATTCGGCAGACACAGATACGCAGTATTTT.